The sequence of this TCR beta chain was determined in a study of blood T cell repertoires in COVID-19. Germline lookup yields CDR1 MNHEY and CDR2 SVGAGI. This CDR3 is built from 13 residues. The germline V and J ends were trimmed by 6 bases and 5 bases, with 11 bases remaining between them. Authors' analysis steps: Counts of nucleated cells, estimated from reference gene primer amplification, were obtained. Sequenced by immunoSEQ multiplex PCR; TCRdb stores in-frame clones only, minus some. D and trimming were read from the DNA, whereas the V and J calls and clone size are those reported in that table. The profile shows roughly 76,000 clones, over 75% of them singletons.

This sequence originates from a woman aged 18-29 years with acute or convalescent COVID-19. This rearrangement joins TRBV6-5 to TRBJ2-1; tentative D call: TRBD2 (6 bases). Sequencing was performed on peripheral blood. The CDR3 DNA reads TGTGCCAGCAGGCGGGAATGGGACAATGAGCAGTTCTTC. Amino acids: CASRREWDNEQFF.